A selection of T cell receptor beta chains follows, all from one sample in a study of blood T cell repertoires in COVID-19. Measured with immunoSEQ multiplex PCR; TCRdb has only the in-frame clones, and not every one. This table holds 380,000 or so clones, roughly 90% found once. Sequencing was performed on peripheral blood. The receptors were sampled from a man aged 35 to 55 with acute or convalescent COVID-19. Each CDR3 is given with its conserved first and last residue. Each record gives: J gene, V gene, clone size, CDR3 protein. A row's size may be missing; if present it is once, few, many or a size class.

j_gene: TRBJ2-7
v_gene: TRBV27
abundance: .
CDR3aa: CASGNRKLAGGPSYEQYF

j_gene: TRBJ2-1
v_gene: TRBV27
abundance: .
CDR3aa: CASSFNRGDEQFF

j_gene: TRBJ1-4
v_gene: TRBV25-1
abundance: .
CDR3aa: CASREQGLGNEKLFF

j_gene: TRBJ1-1
v_gene: TRBV6-2/TRBV6-3
abundance: .
CDR3aa: CASSYGPGWGTEAFF

j_gene: TRBJ1-2
v_gene: TRBV5-1
abundance: .
CDR3aa: CASRRGIEAAREGYTF

j_gene: TRBJ2-7
v_gene: TRBV5-1
abundance: .
CDR3aa: CASRPTGAGEQYF

j_gene: TRBJ2-7
v_gene: TRBV7-3
abundance: few
CDR3aa: CASSIGLAGPYEQYF

j_gene: TRBJ1-5
v_gene: TRBV4-1
abundance: .
CDR3aa: CASSQGTGTARRQPQHF

j_gene: TRBJ2-7
v_gene: TRBV2
abundance: .
CDR3aa: CASRVDRSLNF

j_gene: TRBJ1-3
v_gene: TRBV9
abundance: .
CDR3aa: CASSVGPENTIYF

j_gene: TRBJ1-6
v_gene: TRBV30
abundance: .
CDR3aa: CAWSRTGSDSPLHF

j_gene: TRBJ1-2
v_gene: TRBV20-1
abundance: few
CDR3aa: CSASISGQGNYGYTF

j_gene: TRBJ1-4
v_gene: TRBV6-5
abundance: .
CDR3aa: CASSYGAGVREKLFF

j_gene: TRBJ2-7
v_gene: TRBV5-1
abundance: .
CDR3aa: CASSLGGGESDEQYF

j_gene: TRBJ1-5
v_gene: TRBV10-3
abundance: few
CDR3aa: CAISDRGGNQPQHF

j_gene: TRBJ2-3
v_gene: TRBV29-1
abundance: .
CDR3aa: CSVGQVITDTQYF

j_gene: TRBJ1-5
v_gene: TRBV19
abundance: few
CDR3aa: CASSKGTPNQPQHF

j_gene: TRBJ2-1
v_gene: TRBV24-1
abundance: .
CDR3aa: CATSDLRSGYNEQFF

j_gene: TRBJ1-1
v_gene: TRBV19
abundance: .
CDR3aa: CASSSTGSTEAFF

j_gene: TRBJ1-5
v_gene: TRBV6-6
abundance: .
CDR3aa: CASSLIGQGASNQPQHF

j_gene: TRBJ2-7
v_gene: TRBV21-1
abundance: .
CDR3aa: CASCPLEFKTRITLYEQYF

j_gene: TRBJ2-3
v_gene: TRBV6-4
abundance: few
CDR3aa: CASSGLAGGGDTQYF

j_gene: TRBJ1-1
v_gene: TRBV11-2
abundance: once
CDR3aa: CASSLWGGANTEAFF

j_gene: TRBJ2-2
v_gene: TRBV4-1
abundance: .
CDR3aa: CASSQTQGAGELFF

j_gene: TRBJ2-2
v_gene: TRBV19
abundance: .
CDR3aa: CASSIANRDTGELFF

j_gene: TRBJ2-7
v_gene: TRBV28
abundance: .
CDR3aa: CASSYPGQDRTYEQYF

j_gene: TRBJ2-7
v_gene: TRBV7-3
abundance: .
CDR3aa: CASSPHGTNEQYF

j_gene: TRBJ2-7
v_gene: TRBV7-8
abundance: .
CDR3aa: CASSLLGRTATYEQYF

j_gene: TRBJ1-5
v_gene: TRBV6-6
abundance: once
CDR3aa: CASRPPEGGNQPQHF

j_gene: TRBJ1-5
v_gene: TRBV19
abundance: .
CDR3aa: CASSIDGQGVEQPQHF

j_gene: TRBJ2-7
v_gene: TRBV7-6
abundance: .
CDR3aa: CASSLAGGPGRYEQYF

j_gene: TRBJ2-2
v_gene: TRBV5-1
abundance: .
CDR3aa: CASSIGTSGMAGELFF

j_gene: TRBJ1-4
v_gene: TRBV15
abundance: once
CDR3aa: CATSKGGEFNEKLFF

j_gene: TRBJ1-1
v_gene: TRBV5-4
abundance: .
CDR3aa: CASSLNRQGAREAFF

j_gene: TRBJ2-7
v_gene: TRBV5-4
abundance: .
CDR3aa: CASSSGYEQYF

j_gene: TRBJ2-1
v_gene: TRBV20-1
abundance: .
CDR3aa: CSASAPSGINNEQFF

j_gene: TRBJ1-6
v_gene: TRBV30
abundance: .
CDR3aa: CAWSVNVVNSPLHF

j_gene: TRBJ1-1
v_gene: TRBV18
abundance: .
CDR3aa: CASSLGQNTEAFF

j_gene: TRBJ1-1
v_gene: TRBV29-1
abundance: .
CDR3aa: CSVSGMNTEAFF

j_gene: TRBJ1-2
v_gene: TRBV9
abundance: few
CDR3aa: CASSVSTNYGYTF

j_gene: TRBJ2-7
v_gene: TRBV21-1
abundance: .
CDR3aa: CASSEDRPGCPEQYF

j_gene: TRBJ1-5
v_gene: TRBV7-2
abundance: .
CDR3aa: CASSLETDQPQHF

j_gene: TRBJ2-1
v_gene: TRBV27
abundance: .
CDR3aa: CASSFWDRGLYNEQFF

j_gene: TRBJ1-1
v_gene: TRBV6-6
abundance: .
CDR3aa: CASSFTTVAVNTEAFF

j_gene: TRBJ2-1
v_gene: TRBV13
abundance: .
CDR3aa: CASSLGTGTYNEQFF

j_gene: TRBJ1-3
v_gene: TRBV5-6
abundance: once
CDR3aa: CASSLGPTGDGNTIYF

j_gene: TRBJ2-7
v_gene: TRBV19
abundance: .
CDR3aa: CASSLLGSAYEQYF

j_gene: TRBJ2-7
v_gene: TRBV9
abundance: .
CDR3aa: CASSVGSLTSSYEQYF

j_gene: TRBJ1-2
v_gene: TRBV27
abundance: few
CDR3aa: CASSFGGSLYGYTF

j_gene: TRBJ2-5
v_gene: TRBV2
abundance: .
CDR3aa: CATREDREETQYF

j_gene: TRBJ1-5
v_gene: TRBV18
abundance: once
CDR3aa: CASSRIRDRDQPQHF

j_gene: TRBJ2-1
v_gene: TRBV19
abundance: .
CDR3aa: CASSMLQGTSEQFF

j_gene: TRBJ1-5
v_gene: TRBV19
abundance: .
CDR3aa: CASNTGRFDQPQHF

j_gene: TRBJ2-3
v_gene: TRBV3-1/TRBV3-2
abundance: .
CDR3aa: CASSQVLGGVTQYF

j_gene: TRBJ2-3
v_gene: TRBV30
abundance: .
CDR3aa: CAWSVDPSGTDTQYF

j_gene: TRBJ2-7
v_gene: TRBV4-3
abundance: .
CDR3aa: CASSQDGVLAGGLYF

j_gene: TRBJ1-5
v_gene: TRBV4-1
abundance: few
CDR3aa: CASSPGQTNQPQHF

j_gene: TRBJ2-1
v_gene: TRBV11-1
abundance: .
CDR3aa: CASRPTSGEQFF

j_gene: TRBJ1-2
v_gene: TRBV28
abundance: .
CDR3aa: CASRTGSYGYTF

j_gene: TRBJ1-4
v_gene: TRBV11-3
abundance: .
CDR3aa: CASSLGVSGGDEKLFF